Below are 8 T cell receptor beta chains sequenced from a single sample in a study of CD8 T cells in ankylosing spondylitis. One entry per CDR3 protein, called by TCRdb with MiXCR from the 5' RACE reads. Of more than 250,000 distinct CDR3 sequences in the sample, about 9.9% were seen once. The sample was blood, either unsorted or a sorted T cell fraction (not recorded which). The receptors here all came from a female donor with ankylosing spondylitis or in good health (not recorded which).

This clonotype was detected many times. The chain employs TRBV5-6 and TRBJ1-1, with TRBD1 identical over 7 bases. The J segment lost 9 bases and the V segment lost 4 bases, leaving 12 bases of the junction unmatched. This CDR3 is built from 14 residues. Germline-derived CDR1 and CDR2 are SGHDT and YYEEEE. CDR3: CASSPITDRYKAFF. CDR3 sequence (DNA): TGTGCCAGCAGCCCCATCACGGACAGGTATAAAGCTTTCTTT.

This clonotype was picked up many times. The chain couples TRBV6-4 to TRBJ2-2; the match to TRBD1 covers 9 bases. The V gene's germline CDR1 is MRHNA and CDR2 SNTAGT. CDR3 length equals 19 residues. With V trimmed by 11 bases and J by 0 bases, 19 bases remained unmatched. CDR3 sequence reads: CAVRSSPLTGGTNTGELFF. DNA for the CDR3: TGTGCCGTACGGTCCTCGCCTTTGACAGGGGGGACGAACACCGGGGAGCTGTTTTTT.

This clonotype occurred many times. The chain's CDR3 is CASSFYGNQPQHF. DNA for the CDR3: TGTGCCAGCAGCTTTTACGGAAATCAGCCCCAGCATTTT. The V and J genes are TRBV7-2 and TRBJ1-5; D remains unclear. The germline V and J ends were trimmed by 3 bases and 4 bases, with 7 bases remaining between them. From germline, CDR1 is SGHTA and CDR2 FQGNSA. The CDR3 is 13 residues long.

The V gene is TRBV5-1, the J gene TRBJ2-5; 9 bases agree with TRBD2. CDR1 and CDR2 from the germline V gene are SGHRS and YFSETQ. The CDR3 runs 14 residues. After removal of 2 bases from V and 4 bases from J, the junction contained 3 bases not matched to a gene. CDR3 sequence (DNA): TGCGCCAGCAGCTTCCAGCGGGGGGCAGAGACCCAGTACTTC. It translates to CASSFQRGAETQYF.

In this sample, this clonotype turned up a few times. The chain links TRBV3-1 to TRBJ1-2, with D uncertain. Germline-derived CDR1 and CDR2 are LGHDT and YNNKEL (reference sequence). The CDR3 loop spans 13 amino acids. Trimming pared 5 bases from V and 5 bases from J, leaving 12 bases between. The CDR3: CASSSDQFYGYTF. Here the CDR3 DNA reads TGTGCCAGCAGCTCCGACCAATTTTATGGCTACACCTTC.

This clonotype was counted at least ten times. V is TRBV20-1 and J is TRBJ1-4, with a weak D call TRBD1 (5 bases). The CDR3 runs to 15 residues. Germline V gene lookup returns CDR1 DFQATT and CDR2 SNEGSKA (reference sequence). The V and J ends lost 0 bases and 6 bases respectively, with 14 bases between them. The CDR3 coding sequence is TGCAGTGCTAGAGATCCCGGCCAAGGGGATGAAAAACTGTTTTTT. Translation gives CSARDPGQGDEKLFF.

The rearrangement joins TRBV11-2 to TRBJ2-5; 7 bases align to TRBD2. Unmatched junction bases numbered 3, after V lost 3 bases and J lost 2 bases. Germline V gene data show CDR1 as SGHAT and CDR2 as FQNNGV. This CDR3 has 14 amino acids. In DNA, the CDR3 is TGTGCCAGCAGCTTTACGGGGGGTCAAGAGACCCAGTACTTC. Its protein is CASSFTGGQETQYF.

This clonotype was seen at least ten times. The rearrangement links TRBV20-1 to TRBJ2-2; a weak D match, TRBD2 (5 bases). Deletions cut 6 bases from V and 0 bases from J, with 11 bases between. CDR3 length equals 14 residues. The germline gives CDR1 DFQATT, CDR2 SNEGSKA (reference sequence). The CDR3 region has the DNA TGCAGTGCGAAGAGCGGTTCGAACACCGGGGAGCTGTTTTTT. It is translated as CSAKSGSNTGELFF.